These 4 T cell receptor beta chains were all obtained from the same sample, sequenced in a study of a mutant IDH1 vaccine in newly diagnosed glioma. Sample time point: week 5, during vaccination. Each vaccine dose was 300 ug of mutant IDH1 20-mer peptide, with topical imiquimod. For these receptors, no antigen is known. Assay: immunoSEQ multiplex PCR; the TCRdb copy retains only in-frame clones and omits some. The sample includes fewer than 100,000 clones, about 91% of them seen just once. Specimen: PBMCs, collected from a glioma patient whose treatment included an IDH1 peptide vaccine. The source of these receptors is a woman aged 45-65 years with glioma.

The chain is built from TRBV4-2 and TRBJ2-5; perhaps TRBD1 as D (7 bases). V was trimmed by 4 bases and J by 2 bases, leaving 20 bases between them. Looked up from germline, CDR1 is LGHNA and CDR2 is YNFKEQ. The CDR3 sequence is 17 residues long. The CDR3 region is CASSRQGRAGGQETQYF. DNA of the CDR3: TGTGCCAGCAGCCGCCAAGGGAGAGCAGGGGGGCAAGAGACCCAGTACTTC.

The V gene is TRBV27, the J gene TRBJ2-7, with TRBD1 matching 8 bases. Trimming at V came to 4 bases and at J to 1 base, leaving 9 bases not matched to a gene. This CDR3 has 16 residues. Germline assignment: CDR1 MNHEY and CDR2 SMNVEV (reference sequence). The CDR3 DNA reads TGTGCCAGCAGTTCGTCACAGGGGGAGTTTTCCTACGAGCAGTACTTC. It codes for CASSSSQGEFSYEQYF.

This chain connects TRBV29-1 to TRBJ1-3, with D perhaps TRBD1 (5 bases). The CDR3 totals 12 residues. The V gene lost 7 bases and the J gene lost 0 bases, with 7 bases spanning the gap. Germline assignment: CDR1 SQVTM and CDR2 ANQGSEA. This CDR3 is CSGGTSGNTIYF. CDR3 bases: TGCAGCGGAGGGACCTCTGGAAACACCATATATTTT.

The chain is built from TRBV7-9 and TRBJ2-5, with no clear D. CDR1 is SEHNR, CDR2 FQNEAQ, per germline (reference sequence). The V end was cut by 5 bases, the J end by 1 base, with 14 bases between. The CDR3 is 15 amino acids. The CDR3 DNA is TGTGCCAGCAGCGATCGTGCGGCAACCCAAGAGACCCAGTACTTC. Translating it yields CASSDRAATQETQYF.